This entry features one T cell receptor beta chain sequence. What it recognizes is unknown. This entry belongs to a study of T cell responses to AZD1222 COVID-19 vaccine. Broader study findings: Only a handful of people who got AZD1222 tested seropositive at baseline.

This CDR3 contains 14 residues. CDR1 and CDR2 (germline): LGHDT, YNNKEL (reference sequence). V dropped 1 base and J dropped 1 base, with 6 bases sitting between them. Profiled with immunoSEQ multiplex PCR; TCRdb holds only in-frame clones, not every one. The table shows 85,000 to 130,000 clones, with around 87% occurring only once. Sequenced material: peripheral blood, taken on day 0 of AZD1222 vaccination. The receptor was derived from an adult in good health. The V and J genes are TRBV3-1 (or the pseudogene TRBV3-2) and TRBJ2-3; D possibly corresponds to TRBD2 (5 bases). CDR3 DNA: TGTGCCAGCAGCCAAGGCGGGCGCACAGATACGCAGTATTTT. Translated, it gives CASSQGGRTDTQYF.